A single sample gave rise to the 19 T cell receptor beta chains below, sequenced in a study of CD8 T cells in ankylosing spondylitis. TCRdb processed the 5' RACE reads anew with MiXCR; each CDR3 protein has one entry. The table includes fewer than 250,000 distinct CDR3 sequences, roughly 32% detected once. Specimen: blood, either unsorted or a sorted T cell fraction (not recorded which). These receptors were obtained from a male donor with ankylosing spondylitis or in good health (not recorded which).

The chain is built from TRBV29-1 and TRBJ1-4; no firm D call. V was shortened by 0 bases and J by 8 bases, with 16 bases between the two germline ends. The CDR3 covers 15 residues. Germline lookup yields CDR1 SQVTM and CDR2 ANQGSEA. In DNA form, the CDR3 reads TGCAGCGTTGAAGATCCACTCGGGTCAGAGGAAAAACTGTTTTTT. Its translation is CSVEDPLGSEEKLFF.

This clonotype occurred a few times. The rearrangement uses TRBV12-3 or TRBV12-4 and TRBJ2-3; TRBD1 aligns across 7 bases. The CDR3 has 16 amino acids. V lost 6 bases to trimming and J lost 2 bases; unmatched junction nucleotides: 11. The CDR3 reads CASRNRGLGITDTQYF. Written as DNA, the CDR3 is TGTGCCAGCAGAAACAGGGGTCTTGGGATCACAGATACGCAGTATTTT.

In its sample, this clonotype was seen a few times. The rearrangement links TRBV20-1 to TRBJ2-1; D is perhaps TRBD1 (5 bases). The CDR3 contains 14 residues. The V end was cut by 6 bases, the J end by 3 bases, with 15 bases between. Germline loops: CDR1 DFQATT, CDR2 SNEGSKA (reference sequence). The CDR3 here is CSAYPLGDYNEQFF. In nucleotides, the CDR3 is TGCAGTGCCTACCCGCTAGGGGACTACAATGAGCAGTTCTTC.

This rearrangement joins TRBV12-3 or TRBV12-4 to TRBJ1-1, with D perhaps matching TRBD1 (6 bases). Trimming removed 5 bases at V and 4 bases at J, with 14 bases between. The length of the CDR3 is 14 residues. The CDR3 here is CASSRGFRGTEAFF. CDR3 sequence (DNA): TGTGCCAGCAGTAGGGGGTTCCGGGGCACTGAAGCTTTCTTT.

The chain carries TRBV18 and TRBJ2-5; no clear D. Looked up from germline, CDR1 is KGHSH and CDR2 is LQKENI. V lost 5 bases and J 5 bases, leaving 12 bases between the germline ends. The CDR3 is 13 residues long. CDR3 nucleotides: TGTGCCAGCTCATCAAGCGCGCTGGAGACCCAGTACTTC. This translates into CASSSSALETQYF.

The CDR3 DNA reads TGTGCCAGCAGTCGGGGGGGCGCAGATACGCAGTATTTT. This translates into CASSRGGADTQYF. This chain uses TRBV11-2 with TRBJ2-3, with 8 bases identical to TRBD2. This CDR3 has 13 amino acids. Per germline, CDR1 SGHAT and CDR2 FQNNGV. V gave up 6 bases and J gave up 4 bases; unmatched junction bases: 3.

The CDR3 DNA is TGTGCCAGCCGATCCGGGGGGCTATACGAGCAGTACTTC. Translated: CASRSGGLYEQYF. The chain couples TRBV6-6 to TRBJ2-7, with a possible D match to TRBD2 (7 bases). Deletions cut 8 bases from V and 4 bases from J, with 15 bases between. Per germline, CDR1 MNHNY and CDR2 SVGAGI (reference sequence). This CDR3 comprises 13 residues.

V is TRBV12-3 or TRBV12-4 and J is TRBJ1-6; perhaps TRBD1 as D (6 bases). Trimming took 2 bases from V and 9 from J, leaving 11 bases between them. This CDR3 has 14 amino acids. This CDR3 reads CASSLQGGGSPLHF. The CDR3 region has the DNA TGTGCCAGCAGTTTACAAGGGGGAGGTTCACCCCTCCACTTT.

The chain recombines TRBV20-1 with TRBJ1-1; no definite D call. CDR1 is DFQATT, CDR2 SNEGSKA, per germline (reference sequence). V shed 0 bases and J shed 3 bases, with 14 bases lying between them. The CDR3 is made up of 15 amino acids. CDR3 nucleotides: TGCAGTGCTAGAGATGACGGGAGGCGCGACACTGAAGCTTTCTTT. Amino acid sequence: CSARDDGRRDTEAFF.

The table lists this clonotype with a few counts. The J gene is TRBJ1-6, the V gene TRBV20-1; D unresolved. CDR3 size: 15 residues. Germline V lookup: CDR1 DFQATT, CDR2 SNEGSKA (reference sequence). Trimming took 1 base from V and 9 from J, leaving 16 bases between them. The CDR3 sequence is CSARATDMESSPLHF. The CDR3 bases are TGCAGTGCTAGAGCAACTGACATGGAGAGTTCACCCCTCCACTTT.

This clonotype appeared a few times. The J gene is TRBJ2-1, the V gene TRBV27, with 8 bases aligning to TRBD2. The J segment lost 7 bases and the V segment lost 6 bases, leaving 8 bases of the junction unmatched. The CDR3 runs to 14 residues. CDR1 MNHEY and CDR2 SMNVEV come from the germline V gene (reference sequence). The CDR3 region is CASSPGGGGNEQFF. CDR3 coding DNA: TGTGCCAGCAGCCCCGGGGGGGGCGGTAATGAGCAGTTCTTC.

The CDR3: CASSLVGLAGTDTQYF. CDR3 sequence (DNA): TGCGCCAGCAGCTTGGTGGGTCTAGCGGGGACAGATACGCAGTATTTT. The gene calls are TRBV5-1 and TRBJ2-3; 9 bases match TRBD2. V shed 0 bases and J 3 bases; nucleotides not matched to a gene: 5. The CDR3 sequence is 16 residues long. Germline V gene sequence: CDR1 SGHRS, CDR2 YFSETQ.

V usage is TRBV5-1 and J usage is TRBJ1-1; 12 bases match TRBD1. This CDR3 has 16 amino acids. V trimming: 4 bases; J trimming: 4 bases; junction bases outside the gene matches: 8. CDR1 is SGHRS, CDR2 YFSETQ, per germline. The CDR3 protein is CASSPGQGAWGTEAFF. The CDR3 DNA reads TGCGCCAGCAGCCCGGGACAGGGGGCCTGGGGCACTGAAGCTTTCTTT.

V usage is TRBV6-4 and J usage is TRBJ2-1; 12 bases align to TRBD2. The ends lost 6 bases at V and 6 bases at J; junction bases unmatched: 9. This CDR3 has 16 amino acids. The V gene's germline CDR1 is MRHNA and CDR2 SNTAGT. The DNA for the CDR3 is TGTGCCAGCAGCGCCGGGACTAGCGGGTATCCCAATGAGCAGTTCTTC. It yields the protein CASSAGTSGYPNEQFF.

This chain links TRBV30 with TRBJ2-1, with 16 bases aligning to TRBD2. Germline lookup yields CDR1 GTSNPN and CDR2 SVGIG (reference sequence). CDR3 length: 17 amino acids. V was clipped by 8 bases and J by 6 bases; unmatched bases: 13. CDR3 protein: CAIQGTSGGASVNEQFF. CDR3 DNA: TGTGCCATCCAAGGGACTAGCGGGGGGGCCAGTGTCAATGAGCAGTTCTTC.

The chain uses TRBV4-1 and TRBJ2-3, with D perhaps TRBD2 (5 bases). Looked up from germline, CDR1 is MGHRA and CDR2 is YSYEKL. Trimming removed 3 bases at V and 0 bases at J, with 10 bases between. The length of the CDR3 is 15 residues. The CDR3 sequence: CASSQVAMSTDTQYF. Here the CDR3 DNA reads TGCGCCAGCAGCCAGGTAGCGATGAGCACAGATACGCAGTATTTT.

This clonotype was picked up a small number of times. The chain recombines TRBV29-1 with TRBJ2-3, with D perhaps matching TRBD1 (5 bases). Looked up from germline, CDR1 is SQVTM and CDR2 is ANQGSEA. The CDR3 is made up of 13 amino acids. The ends were cut back, 7 bases at V and 1 base at J, with 12 bases in the middle. The CDR3 DNA sequence: TGCAGCGCGAACACAGGCGGCACAGATACGCAGTATTTT. Protein: CSANTGGTDTQYF.

This clonotype was counted only a few times. The chain is built from TRBV10-3 and TRBJ1-1; D ambiguous. The CDR3 has 15 amino acids. The V gene lost 7 bases and the J gene lost 0 bases, with 15 bases spanning the gap. CDR1 and CDR2 (germline): ENHRY, SYGVKD. CDR3 nucleotides: TGTGCCATCAACGCTGGGCTCGAGATGAACACTGAAGCTTTCTTT. Residues: CAINAGLEMNTEAFF.

A few counts support this clonotype. The chain is built from TRBV12-3 or TRBV12-4 and TRBJ1-5; TRBD1 matches 10 bases. The CDR3 consists of 16 residues. With 5 bases clipped from V and 3 bases from J, the junction kept 7 bases outside the gene matches. CDR3 protein: CASSPGTGEPNQPQHF. In DNA form, the CDR3 reads TGTGCCAGCAGTCCCGGGACAGGGGAACCCAATCAGCCCCAGCATTTT.